The present entry profiles one TCR beta chain with its context. The data belong to a study of regulatory and conventional T cells in RAG deficiency. There are 15 residues in the CDR3. V was cut by 3 bases and J by 3 bases, with 13 bases left in between. The germline V gene encodes CDR1 SGHAT and CDR2 FQDESV (reference sequence). Repertoires were generated with immunoSEQ multiplex PCR, while TCRdb's copy carries only in-frame clones and drops some. The data show around 37,000 clones, approximately 91% seen once. These data were also filed under a second study, of regulatory T cells. That publication notes: The primer mix had 52 TRBV and 13 TRBJ primers.

The gene calls are TRBV11-1 and TRBJ2-3; maybe TRBD2 (6 bases). Sample: CD8+ T cells sorted from blood. The clonotype comes from a human donor in good health. The CDR3 DNA reads as TGTGCCAGCAGCTTGGGCGGGGCTGGAACAGATACGCAGTATTTT. It codes for CASSLGGAGTDTQYF.